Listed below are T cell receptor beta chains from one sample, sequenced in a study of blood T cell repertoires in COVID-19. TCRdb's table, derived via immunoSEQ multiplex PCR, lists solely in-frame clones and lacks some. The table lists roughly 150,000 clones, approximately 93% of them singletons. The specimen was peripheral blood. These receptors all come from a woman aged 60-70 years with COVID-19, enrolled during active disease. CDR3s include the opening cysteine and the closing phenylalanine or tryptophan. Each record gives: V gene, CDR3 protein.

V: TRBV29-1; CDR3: CSVGQSYGYTF
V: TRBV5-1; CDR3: CASSSNPGYGYTF
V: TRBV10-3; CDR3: CAIRPGQGSGELFF
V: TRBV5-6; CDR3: CASSLGVSRYTQYF
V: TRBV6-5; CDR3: CASSPGTPDADTQYF
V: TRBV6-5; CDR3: CASRDSVEINYGYTF
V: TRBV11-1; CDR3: CASSPRTGGRTEAFF
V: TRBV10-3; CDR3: CAISESAGGTYNEQFF
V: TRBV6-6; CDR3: CASSYSQGGVNTEAFF
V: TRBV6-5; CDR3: CATKGSTGGKAFF
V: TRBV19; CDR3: CASSLGGSYGYTF
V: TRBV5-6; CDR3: CASSRQGSGGYTF
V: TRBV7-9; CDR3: CASSPLGHPVPGANVLTF
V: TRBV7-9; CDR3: CASSRTGNEISTNEKLFF
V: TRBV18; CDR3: CASSQGLAGTADTQYF
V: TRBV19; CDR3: CASSPLPGQGAYGYTF
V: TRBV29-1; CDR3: CSVSTGGGETQYF
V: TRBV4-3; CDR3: CASSQDYFDSYNEQFF
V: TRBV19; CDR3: CASTSQGRNSPLHF
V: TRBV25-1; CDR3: CASSDGGSPQPQHF
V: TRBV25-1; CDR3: CASSDLTPGQFNEKLFF
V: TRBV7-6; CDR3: CASSLKSGWREKLFF
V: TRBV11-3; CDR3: CASSSGGNEDEAFF
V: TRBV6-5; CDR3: CASRLPPTGTNEQFF
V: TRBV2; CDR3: CASRERVQPYNEQFF
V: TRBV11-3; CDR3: CASSLDSGAGGSYEQFF
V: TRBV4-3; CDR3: CASAKDRVMLNTEAFF
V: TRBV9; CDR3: CASSPDDRGISTLHF
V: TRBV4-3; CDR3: CASSQDLRTGIREKLFF
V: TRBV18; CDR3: CASSPKAKGDTGELFF
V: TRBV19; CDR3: CASVPGDIKITEAFF
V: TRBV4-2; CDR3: CASSQDLPRADQPQHF
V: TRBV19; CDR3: CASSIQRGPYEQYF
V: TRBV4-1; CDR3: CASSHFPRGSGDTQYF
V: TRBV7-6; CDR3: CASSRGYRGMNTEAFF
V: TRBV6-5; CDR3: CASRPGGRTGNTIYF
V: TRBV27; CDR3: CASSLGGHPPYEQYF
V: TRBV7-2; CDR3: CASSLTNRASREQYF
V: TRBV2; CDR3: CASSEGGVLSNQPQHF
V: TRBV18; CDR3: CASSEAENQPQHF
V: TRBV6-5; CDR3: CASYRGAPSQETQYF
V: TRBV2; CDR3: CASRGGPTFMNTEAFF
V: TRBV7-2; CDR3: CASSQDRGRNTIYF
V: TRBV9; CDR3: CASSVTGTSGHEQFF
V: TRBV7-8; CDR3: CASSSGSFMSETQYF
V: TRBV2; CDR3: CASSEPGLMETQYF
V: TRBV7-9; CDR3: CASSLAGQSGNTIYF
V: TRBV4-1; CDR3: CASSQAWDRGLGSNQPQHF
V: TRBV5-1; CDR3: CASSLVGGAAGNTIYF